Given below is one TCR beta chain in context. The antigen is undetermined. This record belongs to a study of T cell responses to AZD1222 COVID-19 vaccine. Findings of the study overall: The CD4 TCRs associated with vaccination extended across spike and predominated at 160-218 and 743-854. The number of AZD1222 recipients seropositive at baseline was only 6 or 7. Recipients of two AZD1222 doses showed rising Spike-specific TCR breadth and depth.

V shed 4 bases, J shed 1 base, and the junction held 3 bases outside the gene matches. The CDR3 extends over 14 amino acids. Germline V gene data show CDR1 as MGHRA and CDR2 as YSYEKL. Generated by immunoSEQ multiplex PCR, the TCRdb table keeps only in-frame clones and is missing some. The table shows roughly 170,000 clones, with roughly 94% occurring only once. The rearrangement uses TRBV4-1 and TRBJ1-2; 7 bases fit TRBD1. The sequence derives from an adult who received the AZD1222 COVID-19 vaccine. This specimen was peripheral blood, taken 28 days after the second AZD1222 dose. CDR3 loop: CASSRDRDNYGYTF. The CDR3 nucleotides read TGCGCCAGCAGCCGGGACAGAGATAACTATGGCTACACCTTC.